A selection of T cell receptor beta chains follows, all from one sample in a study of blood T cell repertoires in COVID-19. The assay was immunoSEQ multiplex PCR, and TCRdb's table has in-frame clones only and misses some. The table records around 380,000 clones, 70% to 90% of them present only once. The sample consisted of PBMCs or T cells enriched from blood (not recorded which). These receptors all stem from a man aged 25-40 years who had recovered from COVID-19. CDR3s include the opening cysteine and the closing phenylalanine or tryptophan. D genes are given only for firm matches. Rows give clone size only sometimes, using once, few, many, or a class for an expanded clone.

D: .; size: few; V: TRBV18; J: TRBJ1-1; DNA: TGTGCCAGCGAGCCAGGGGCCCGCCAGACTGAAGCTTTCTTT; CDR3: CASEPGARQTEAFF
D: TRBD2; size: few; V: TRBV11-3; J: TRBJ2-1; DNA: TGTGCCAGCAGCTTTTCTGGGACTAGCGGGGGGGCTCGTTTGTCTGAGCAGTTCTTC; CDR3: CASSFSGTSGGARLSEQFF
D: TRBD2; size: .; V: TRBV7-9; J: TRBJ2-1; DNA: TGTGCCAGCAGCCCCCTGCCGGGACTAGCGGGGTTTTACAATGAGCAGTTCTTC; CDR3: CASSPLPGLAGFYNEQFF
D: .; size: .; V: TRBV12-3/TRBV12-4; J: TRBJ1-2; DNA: TGTGCCAGCAGTTTGCGGGGGGCGACTGGCTACACCTTC; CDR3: CASSLRGATGYTF
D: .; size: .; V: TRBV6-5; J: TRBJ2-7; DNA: TGTGCCAGCGGAAACAGATTCATCTACGAGCAGTACTTC; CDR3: CASGNRFIYEQYF
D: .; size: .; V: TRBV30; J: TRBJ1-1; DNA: TGTGCCTGGAGAAATCCAGACTTTGAAGCTTTCTTT; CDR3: CAWRNPDFEAFF
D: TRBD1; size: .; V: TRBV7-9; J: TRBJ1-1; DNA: TGTGCCAGCAGCCGAACAGGGGGCCAAGCTTTCTTT; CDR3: CASSRTGGQAFF
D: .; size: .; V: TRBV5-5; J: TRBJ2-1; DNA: TGTGCCAGCAGCTTTATTGGGGGGAGCTCCTACAATGAGCAGTTCTTC; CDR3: CASSFIGGSSYNEQFF
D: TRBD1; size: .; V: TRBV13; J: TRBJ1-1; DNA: TGTGCCAGCAGGCCCCCGGGACAGGGGATTGAAGCTTTCTTT; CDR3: CASRPPGQGIEAFF
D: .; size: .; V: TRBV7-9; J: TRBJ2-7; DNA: TGTGCCAGCAGCTTTGCAGGGGCCTACGAGCAGTACTTC; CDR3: CASSFAGAYEQYF
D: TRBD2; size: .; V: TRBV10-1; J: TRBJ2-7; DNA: TGCGCCAGCAGTGAGTCTGGGAGGGCATACGAGCAGTACTTC; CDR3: CASSESGRAYEQYF
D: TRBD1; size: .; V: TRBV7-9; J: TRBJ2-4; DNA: TGTGCCAGCAGCACGGACAGGCTAGCCAAAAACATTCAGTACTTC; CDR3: CASSTDRLAKNIQYF
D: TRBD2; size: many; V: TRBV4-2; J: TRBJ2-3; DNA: TGTGCCAGCAGCCAGGAGGCTAGCGGGACCCCAAGGGATACGCAGTATTTT; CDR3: CASSQEASGTPRDTQYF
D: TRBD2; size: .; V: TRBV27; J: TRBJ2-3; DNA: TGTGCCAGCAGTTTAAGGGCTAGCGGGGGGGTAAGCACAGATACGCAGTATTTT; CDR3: CASSLRASGGVSTDTQYF
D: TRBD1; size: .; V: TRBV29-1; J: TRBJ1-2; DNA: TGCAGCGTTGGAGGGACAGGGGGCACCTATGGCTACACCTTC; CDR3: CSVGGTGGTYGYTF
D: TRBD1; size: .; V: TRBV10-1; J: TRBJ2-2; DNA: TGCGCCAGCAGTGTTGGGACAGGGGGTTCCGGGGAGCTGTTTTTT; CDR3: CASSVGTGGSGELFF
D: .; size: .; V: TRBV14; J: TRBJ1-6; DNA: TGTGCCAGCAGCCCCCGGTTGGATAATTCACCCCTCCACTTT; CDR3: CASSPRLDNSPLHF
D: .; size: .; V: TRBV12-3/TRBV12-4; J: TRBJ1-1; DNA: TGTGCCAGCAGTGGGAGGGGGACTGAAGCTTTCTTT; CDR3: CASSGRGTEAFF
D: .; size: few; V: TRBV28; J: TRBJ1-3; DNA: TGTGCCAGCATCGGACGGGGGGCAAGTCGAGGAGGAAACACCATATATTTT; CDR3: CASIGRGASRGGNTIYF
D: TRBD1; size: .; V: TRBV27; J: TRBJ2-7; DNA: TGTGCCAGCAGTTTAAACAGGGGACCCTACGAGCAGTACTTC; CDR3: CASSLNRGPYEQYF
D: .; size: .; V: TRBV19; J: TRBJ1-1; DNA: TGTGCCAGTAGCGGCAGGGTTTTTTTCACTGAAGCTTTCTTT; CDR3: CASSGRVFFTEAFF
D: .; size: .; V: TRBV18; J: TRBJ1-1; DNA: TGTGCCAGCTTGGCGGGGCTGAACACTGAAGCTTTCTTT; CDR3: CASLAGLNTEAFF
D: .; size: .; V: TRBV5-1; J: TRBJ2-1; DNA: TGCGCCAGCAGCATATCCCGGGTCAGCTCCTACAATGAGCAGTTCTTC; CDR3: CASSISRVSSYNEQFF
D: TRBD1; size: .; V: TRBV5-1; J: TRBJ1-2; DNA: TGCGCCAGCAGCCCTGGGACAGGGATAGGCTATGGCTACACCTTC; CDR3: CASSPGTGIGYGYTF
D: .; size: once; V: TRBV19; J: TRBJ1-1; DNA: TGTGCCAGTAGTATAGGGGGGGAGAACACTGAAGCTTTCTTT; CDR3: CASSIGGENTEAFF
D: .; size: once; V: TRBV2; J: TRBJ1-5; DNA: TGTGCCAGCAGTAAAGGCGGGGGAAGAGGACAGCCCCAGCATTTT; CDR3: CASSKGGGRGQPQHF
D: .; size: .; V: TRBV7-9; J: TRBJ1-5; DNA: TGTGCCAGCAGCTCCGGTAGCAATCAGCCCCAGCATTTT; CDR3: CASSSGSNQPQHF
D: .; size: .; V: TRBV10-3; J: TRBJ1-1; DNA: TGTGCCATCAGTGAGTCGGAGGGAAACACTGAAGCTTTCTTT; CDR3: CAISESEGNTEAFF
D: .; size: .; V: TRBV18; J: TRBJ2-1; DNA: TGTGCCAGCTCACCAACCCAGCAAAGGGGGAATGAGCAGTTCTTC; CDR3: CASSPTQQRGNEQFF
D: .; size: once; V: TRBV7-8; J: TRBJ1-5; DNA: TGTGCCAGCAGCGTACAGGATAGCAATCAGCCCCAGCATTTT; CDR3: CASSVQDSNQPQHF
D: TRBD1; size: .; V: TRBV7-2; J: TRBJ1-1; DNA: TGTGCCAGCAGCTTAGGGGCGGGACAGGGGGCCCCGAAAGCTTTCTTT; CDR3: CASSLGAGQGAPKAFF
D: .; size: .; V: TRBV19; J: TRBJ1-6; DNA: TGTGCCAGTAGTATAGATCTTCATTCACCCCTCCACTTT; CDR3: CASSIDLHSPLHF